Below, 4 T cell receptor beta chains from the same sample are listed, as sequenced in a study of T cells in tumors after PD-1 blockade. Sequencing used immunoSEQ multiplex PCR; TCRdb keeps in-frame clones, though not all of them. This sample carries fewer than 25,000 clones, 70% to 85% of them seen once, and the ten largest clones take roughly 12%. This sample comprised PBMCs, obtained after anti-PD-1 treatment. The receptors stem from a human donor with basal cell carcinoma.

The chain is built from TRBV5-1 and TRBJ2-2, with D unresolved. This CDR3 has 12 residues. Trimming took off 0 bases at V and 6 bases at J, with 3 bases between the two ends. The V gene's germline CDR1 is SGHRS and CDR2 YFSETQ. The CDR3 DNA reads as TGCGCCAGCAGCTTGGAAGCCGGGGAGCTGTTTTTT. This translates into CASSLEAGELFF.

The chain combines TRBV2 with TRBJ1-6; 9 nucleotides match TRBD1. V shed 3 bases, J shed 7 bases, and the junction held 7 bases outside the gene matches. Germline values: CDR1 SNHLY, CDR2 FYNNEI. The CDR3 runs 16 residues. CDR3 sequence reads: CASSDGTGGQNSPLHF. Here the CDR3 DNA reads TGTGCCAGCAGTGACGGAACAGGGGGCCAAAATTCACCCCTCCACTTT.

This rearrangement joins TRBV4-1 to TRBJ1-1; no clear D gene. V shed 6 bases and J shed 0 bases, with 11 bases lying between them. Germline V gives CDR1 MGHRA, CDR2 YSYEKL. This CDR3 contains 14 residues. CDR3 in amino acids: CASRGLTVNTEAFF. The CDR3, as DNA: TGCGCCAGCAGGGGATTGACGGTGAACACTGAAGCTTTCTTT.

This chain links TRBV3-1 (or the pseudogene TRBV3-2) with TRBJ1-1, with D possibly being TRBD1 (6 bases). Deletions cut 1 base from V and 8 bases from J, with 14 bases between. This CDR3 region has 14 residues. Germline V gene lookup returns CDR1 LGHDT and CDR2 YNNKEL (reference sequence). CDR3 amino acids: CASSQVPGQEEAFF. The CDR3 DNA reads TGTGCCAGCAGCCAAGTTCCGGGACAAGAAGAAGCTTTCTTT.